A single sample is the source of the 9 T cell receptor beta chains below, sequenced in a study of shared clonotypes between healthy human individuals. Profiled with immunoSEQ multiplex PCR; TCRdb holds only in-frame clones, not every one. The sample contains some 2 million clones, 90% to 95% of which appear only once. Sequencing was performed on naive CD4+ T cells sorted from blood. Subset of the sample: CD45RA+ positively selected. The receptors stem from a man younger than 30 in good health.

CDR3 DNA sequence: TGTGCCAGCAGTCCCACGGGACAACTAAACACCATATATTTT. It translates to CASSPTGQLNTIYF. The genes are TRBV6-7 and TRBJ1-3; D perhaps matches TRBD1 (6 bases). TRBV6-7 belongs to the ORF category, with a function that is uncertain. V was trimmed by 5 bases and J by 6 bases, leaving 14 bases between them. This CDR3 has 14 residues.

This chain uses TRBV5-8 with TRBJ1-5; 9 bases are a match to TRBD1. In germline, CDR1 is SGHTS, CDR2 YDEGEE. This CDR3 contains 14 residues. Losses at the gene ends were 4 bases for V and 2 bases for J; bases not matched to a gene: 1. The DNA for the CDR3 is TGTGCCAGCAGCCGGACAGGGGGCAATCAGCCCCAGCATTTT. It is translated as CASSRTGGNQPQHF.

In DNA form, the CDR3 reads TGCGCCAGCAGCTCGGGGGAGAGGACTGAAGCTTTCTTT. Translated, it gives CASSSGERTEAFF. The chain has TRBV5-1 and TRBJ1-1; a possible D gene is TRBD1 (5 bases). Between the trimmed V and J ends, which lost 3 bases and 5 bases, there was a span of 11 bases. The germline gives CDR1 SGHRS, CDR2 YFSETQ. The CDR3 runs to 13 residues.

This clone is a singleton in its sample. The chain carries TRBV5-6 and TRBJ1-5; weak D call: TRBD1 (5 bases). The V end lost 4 bases, the J end lost 1 base, and 12 bases lay between the germline ends. The CDR3 runs to 15 residues. The germline V gene encodes CDR1 SGHDT and CDR2 YYEEEE. CDR3 in amino acids: CASSAGTESNQPQHF. The CDR3 DNA follows: TGTGCCAGCAGCGCCGGGACCGAGAGCAATCAGCCCCAGCATTTT. The full variable domain, its missing parts supplied by reference TRBV5-6 and TRBJ1-5, is DAGVTQSPTHLIKTRGQQVTLRCSPKSGHDTVSWYQQALGQGPQFIFQYYEEEERQRGNFPDRFSGHQFPNYSSELNVNALLLGDSALYLCASSAGTESNQPQHFGDGTRLSIL.

The chain links TRBV9 to TRBJ2-6, with D uncertain. CDR1 and CDR2 (germline): SGDLS, YYNGEE. Trimming took 3 bases from V and 0 from J, leaving 7 bases between them. The CDR3 is made up of 15 amino acids. The DNA of the CDR3 is TGTGCCAGCAGCGCAGATCCCTCTGGGGCCAACGTCCTGACTTTC. It yields the protein CASSADPSGANVLTF.

The V gene is TRBV5-1, the J gene TRBJ1-1; a possible D gene is TRBD1 (6 bases). The CDR3 is made up of 15 amino acids. Germline CDR1 reads SGHRS; CDR2 reads YFSETQ. The ends were cut back, 4 bases at V and 4 bases at J, with 17 bases in the middle. The CDR3 is CASSQNLGGFTEAFF. The CDR3 DNA reads as TGCGCCAGCAGCCAGAATCTCGGGGGCTTCACTGAAGCTTTCTTT.

The rearrangement joins TRBV7-2 to TRBJ2-7; D might be TRBD1 or TRBD2, each matching 5 bases. The CDR3 has 13 amino acids. V was clipped by 4 bases and J by 3 bases, with 10 bases between them. Germline CDR1 SGHTA, CDR2 FQGNSA. CDR3 region: CASSSRDGYEQYF. The CDR3, as DNA: TGTGCCAGCAGCTCTCGGGACGGCTACGAGCAGTACTTC.

The chain combines TRBV29-1 with TRBJ2-6, with 9 bases identical to TRBD1. The CDR3 is made up of 14 amino acids. The V segment lost 5 bases and the J segment 2 bases; nucleotides outside the gene matches: 1. Germline loops: CDR1 SQVTM, CDR2 ANQGSEA. The CDR3 nucleotides read TGCAGCGTTACAGGGGGCGCTGGGGCCAACGTCCTGACTTTC. It yields the protein CSVTGGAGANVLTF.

V and J are TRBV15 and TRBJ2-5; tentative D call: TRBD1 (6 bases). The germline CDR1 and CDR2 sequences are LNHNV and YYDKDF (reference sequence). The V gene lost 0 bases and the J gene lost 4 bases, with 12 bases spanning the gap. The CDR3 is 15 amino acids. CDR3 bases: TGTGCCACCAGCAGAGATACAGGGTGGGGAGAGACCCAGTACTTC. The encoded protein is CATSRDTGWGETQYF.